This T cell receptor (beta chain) was found in a study of T cell changes during pregnancy in multiple sclerosis. This clone was recorded once. Generated by immunoSEQ multiplex PCR, the TCRdb table keeps only in-frame clones and is missing some. The sample records 120,000 or so clones, about 93% being singletons. The sequence came from a female donor with multiple sclerosis, enrolled in a pregnancy study. Source: peripheral blood, taken before pregnancy.

The CDR3 DNA sequence: TGTGCCAGCTCAAGGACTAGCGGTAGCTCCTACGAGCAGTACTTC. Translation: CASSRTSGSSYEQYF. This rearrangement joins TRBV18 to TRBJ2-7; 10 nucleotides agree with TRBD2. V shed 5 bases and J 0 bases; nucleotides not matched to a gene: 4. This CDR3 region has 15 residues. The germline V gene has CDR1 KGHSH and CDR2 LQKENI.